This TCR beta chain originates from a study of blood T cells in healthy people across ages. Overall study results and limits: Naive CD4+ cell counts and diversity both ran higher in long-lived than in aged donors.

The CDR3 consists of 15 residues. The germline CDR1 and CDR2 sequences are SGHKS and YYEKEE (reference sequence). V shed 5 bases, J shed 2 bases, and the junction held 9 bases outside the gene matches. Primed by a sample-barcoded 5' primer and a J-beta primer mix, a second PCR proceeded for roughly 6 to 12 cycles. The template-switch adaptor, which had 12 random nucleotides, put a tag on each cDNA molecule. TCRdb reprocessed the 5' RACE reads with MiXCR, giving one entry per CDR3 protein. The table includes some 1.8 million distinct CDR3 sequences, about 39% detected once. Regarding this clonotype: Its specificity is unknown.

A minimum of 6.5 million PBMCs was isolated per sample. Sequencing was carried out using blood. The receptor's source is a human donor in good health. The chain has TRBV5-5 and TRBJ1-2; 7 bases match TRBD1. In DNA form, the CDR3 reads TGTGCCAGCAGTCGGGACAGACGAAGGAACTATGGCTACACCTTC. It translates to CASSRDRRRNYGYTF.